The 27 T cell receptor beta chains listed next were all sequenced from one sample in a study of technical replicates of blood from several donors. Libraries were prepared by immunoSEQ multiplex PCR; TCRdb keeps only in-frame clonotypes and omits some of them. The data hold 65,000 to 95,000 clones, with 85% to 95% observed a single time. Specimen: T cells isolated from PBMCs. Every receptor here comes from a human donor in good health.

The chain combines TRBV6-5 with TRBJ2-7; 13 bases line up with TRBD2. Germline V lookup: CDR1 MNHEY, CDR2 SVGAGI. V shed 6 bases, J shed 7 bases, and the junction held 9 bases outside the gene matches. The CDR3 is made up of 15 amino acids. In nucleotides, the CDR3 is TGTGCCAGCAGCCCCGGACTAGCGGGAGTTAGAGAGCAGTACTTC. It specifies CASSPGLAGVREQYF.

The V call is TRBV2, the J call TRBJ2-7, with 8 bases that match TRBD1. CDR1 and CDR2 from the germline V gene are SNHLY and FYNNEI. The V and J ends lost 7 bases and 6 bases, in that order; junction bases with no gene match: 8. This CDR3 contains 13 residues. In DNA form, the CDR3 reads TGTGCCAGCACAGGGGGCGAAATATCCGAGCAGTACTTC. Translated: CASTGGEISEQYF. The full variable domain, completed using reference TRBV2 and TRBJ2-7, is EPEVTQTPSHQVTQMGQEVILRCVPISNHLYFYWYRQILGQKVEFLVSFYNNEISEKSEIFDDQFSVERPDGSNFTLKIRSTKLEDSAMYFCASTGGEISEQYFGPGTRLTVT.

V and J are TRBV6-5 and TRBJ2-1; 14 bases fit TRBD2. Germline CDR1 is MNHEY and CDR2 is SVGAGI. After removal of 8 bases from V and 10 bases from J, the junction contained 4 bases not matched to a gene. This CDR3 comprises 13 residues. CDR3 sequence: CASGTSGSGEQFF. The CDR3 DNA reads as TGTGCCAGCGGGACTAGCGGGAGTGGAGAGCAGTTCTTC.

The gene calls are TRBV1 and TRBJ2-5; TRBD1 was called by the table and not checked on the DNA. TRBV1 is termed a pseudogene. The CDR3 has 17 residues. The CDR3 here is CTSSQPRMTRGLETQYF. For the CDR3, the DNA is TGCACCAGCAGCCAACCTCGTATGACAAGGGGCTTAGAGACCCAGTACTTC.

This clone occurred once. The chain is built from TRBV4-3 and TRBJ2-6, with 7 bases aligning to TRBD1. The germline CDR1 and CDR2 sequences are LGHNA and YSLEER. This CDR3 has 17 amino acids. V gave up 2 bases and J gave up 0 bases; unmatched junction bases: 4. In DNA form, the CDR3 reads TGCGCCAGCAGCCAAATTCAGGGGGTCTCTGGGGCCAACGTCCTGACTTTC. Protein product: CASSQIQGVSGANVLTF.

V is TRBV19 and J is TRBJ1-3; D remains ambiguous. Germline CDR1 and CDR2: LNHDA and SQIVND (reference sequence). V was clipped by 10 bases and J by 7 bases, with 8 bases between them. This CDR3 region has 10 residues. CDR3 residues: CATKSNTIYF. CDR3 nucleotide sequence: TGTGCCACCAAATCCAACACCATATATTTT.

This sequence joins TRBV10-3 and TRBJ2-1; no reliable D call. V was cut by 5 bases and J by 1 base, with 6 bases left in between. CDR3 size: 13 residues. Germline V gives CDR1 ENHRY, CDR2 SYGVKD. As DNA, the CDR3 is TGTGCCATCAGTTTCGAGTCCTACAATGAGCAGTTCTTC. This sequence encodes CAISFESYNEQFF.

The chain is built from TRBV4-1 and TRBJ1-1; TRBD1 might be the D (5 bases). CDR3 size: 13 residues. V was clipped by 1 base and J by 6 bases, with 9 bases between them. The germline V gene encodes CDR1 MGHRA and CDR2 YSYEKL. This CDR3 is CASSQGRQPEAFF. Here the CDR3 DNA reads TGCGCCAGCAGCCAAGGTCGACAGCCTGAAGCTTTCTTT.

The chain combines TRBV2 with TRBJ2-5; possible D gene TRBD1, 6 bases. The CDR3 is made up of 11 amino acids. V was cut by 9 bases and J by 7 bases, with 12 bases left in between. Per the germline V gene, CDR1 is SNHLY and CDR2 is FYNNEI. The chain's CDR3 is CASTGKGTQYF. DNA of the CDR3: TGTGCCAGTACAGGGAAAGGGACCCAGTACTTC.

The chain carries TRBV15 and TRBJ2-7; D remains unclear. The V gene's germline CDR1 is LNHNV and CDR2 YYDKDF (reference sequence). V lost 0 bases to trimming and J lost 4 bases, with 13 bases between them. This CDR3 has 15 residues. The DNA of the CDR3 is TGTGCCACCAGCAGAGATCGAGGCGGCATGTACGAGCAGTACTTC. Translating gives CATSRDRGGMYEQYF.

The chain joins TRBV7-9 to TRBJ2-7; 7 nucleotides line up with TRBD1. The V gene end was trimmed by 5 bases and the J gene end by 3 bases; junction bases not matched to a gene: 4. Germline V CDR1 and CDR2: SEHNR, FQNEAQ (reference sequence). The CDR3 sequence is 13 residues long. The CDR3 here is CASSRGQIYEQYF. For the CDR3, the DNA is TGTGCCAGCAGCAGGGGACAGATCTACGAGCAGTACTTC.

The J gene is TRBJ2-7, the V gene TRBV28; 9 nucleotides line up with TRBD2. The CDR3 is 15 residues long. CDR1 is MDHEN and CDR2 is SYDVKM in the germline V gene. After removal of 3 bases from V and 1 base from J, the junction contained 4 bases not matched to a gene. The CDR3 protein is CASSFGAGGSYEQYF. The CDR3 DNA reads TGTGCCAGCAGTTTTGGAGCGGGAGGTTCCTACGAGCAGTACTTC. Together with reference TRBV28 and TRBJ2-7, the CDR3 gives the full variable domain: DVKVTQSSRYLVKRTGEKVFLECVQDMDHENMFWYRQDPGLGLRLIYFSYDVKMKEKGDIPEGYSVSREKKERFSLILESASTNQTSMYLCASSFGAGGSYEQYFGPGTRLTVT.

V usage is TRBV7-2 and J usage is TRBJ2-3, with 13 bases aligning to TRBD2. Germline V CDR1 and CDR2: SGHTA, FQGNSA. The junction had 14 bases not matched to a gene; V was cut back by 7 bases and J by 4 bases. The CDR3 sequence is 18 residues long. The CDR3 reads CASTSPPRLAGGPDTQYF. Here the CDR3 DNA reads TGTGCCAGCACCTCTCCCCCTAGACTAGCGGGAGGACCAGATACGCAGTATTTT.

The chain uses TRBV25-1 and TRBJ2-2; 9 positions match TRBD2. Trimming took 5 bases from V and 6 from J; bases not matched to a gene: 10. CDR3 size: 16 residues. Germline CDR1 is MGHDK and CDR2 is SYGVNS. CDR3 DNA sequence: TGTGCCAGCAGTACAAGATTAGCGGGAGTCGCCGGGGAGCTGTTTTTT. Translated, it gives CASSTRLAGVAGELFF.

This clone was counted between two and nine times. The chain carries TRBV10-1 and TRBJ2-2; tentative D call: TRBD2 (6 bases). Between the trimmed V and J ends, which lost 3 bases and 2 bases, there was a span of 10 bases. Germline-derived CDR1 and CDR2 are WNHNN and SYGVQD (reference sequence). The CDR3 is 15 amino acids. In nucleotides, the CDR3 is TGCGCCAGCAGTGATGGGACTGGAAACACCGGGGAGCTGTTTTTT. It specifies CASSDGTGNTGELFF.

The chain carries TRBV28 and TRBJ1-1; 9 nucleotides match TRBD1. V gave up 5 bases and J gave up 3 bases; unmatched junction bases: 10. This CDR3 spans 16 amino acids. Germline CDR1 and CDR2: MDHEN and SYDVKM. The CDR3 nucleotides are TGTGCCAGCAGTCGAAGGACAGGGGCTCCTGACACTGAAGCTTTCTTT. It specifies CASSRRTGAPDTEAFF.

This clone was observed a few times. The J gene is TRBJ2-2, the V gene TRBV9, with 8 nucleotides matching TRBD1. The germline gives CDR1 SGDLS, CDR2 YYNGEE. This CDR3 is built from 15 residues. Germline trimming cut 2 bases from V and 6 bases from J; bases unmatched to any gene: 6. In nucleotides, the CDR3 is TGTGCCAGCAGCGTTGGGACAGGTTTCGCCGGGGAGCTGTTTTTT. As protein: CASSVGTGFAGELFF.

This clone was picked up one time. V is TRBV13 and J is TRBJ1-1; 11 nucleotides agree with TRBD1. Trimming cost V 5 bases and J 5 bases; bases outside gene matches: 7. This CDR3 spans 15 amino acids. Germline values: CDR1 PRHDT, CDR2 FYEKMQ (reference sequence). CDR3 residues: CASSRGGTGGTEAFF. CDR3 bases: TGTGCCAGCAGCAGAGGGGGGACAGGGGGAACTGAAGCTTTCTTT.

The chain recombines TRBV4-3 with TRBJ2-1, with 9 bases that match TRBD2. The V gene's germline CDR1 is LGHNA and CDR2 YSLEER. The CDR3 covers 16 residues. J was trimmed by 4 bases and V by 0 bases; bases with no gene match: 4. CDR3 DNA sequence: TGCGCCAGCAGCCAAGATCGACTAGCGGAGTACAATGAGCAGTTCTTC. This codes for CASSQDRLAEYNEQFF.

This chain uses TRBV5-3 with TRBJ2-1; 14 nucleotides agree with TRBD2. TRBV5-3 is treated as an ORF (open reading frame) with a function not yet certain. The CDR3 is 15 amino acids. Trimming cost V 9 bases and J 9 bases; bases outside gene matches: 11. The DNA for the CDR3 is TGTGCCATCTCCGGGGGACTAGCGGGAGATTCTGAGCAGTTCTTC. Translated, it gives CAISGGLAGDSEQFF.

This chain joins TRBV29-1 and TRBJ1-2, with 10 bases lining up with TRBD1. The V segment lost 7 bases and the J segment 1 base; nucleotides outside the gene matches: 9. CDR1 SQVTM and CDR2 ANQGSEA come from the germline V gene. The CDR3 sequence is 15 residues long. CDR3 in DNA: TGCAGCGCCGGAGCCCGGGACAGGGGTAACTATGGCTACACCTTC. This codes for CSAGARDRGNYGYTF.

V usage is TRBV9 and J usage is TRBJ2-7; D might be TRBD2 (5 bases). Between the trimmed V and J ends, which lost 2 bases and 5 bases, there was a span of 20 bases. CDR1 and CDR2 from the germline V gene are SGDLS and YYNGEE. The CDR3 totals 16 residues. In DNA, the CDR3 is TGTGCCAGCAGCGTGACTTCCGGGATAATAGGCCACGAGCAGTACTTC. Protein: CASSVTSGIIGHEQYF.

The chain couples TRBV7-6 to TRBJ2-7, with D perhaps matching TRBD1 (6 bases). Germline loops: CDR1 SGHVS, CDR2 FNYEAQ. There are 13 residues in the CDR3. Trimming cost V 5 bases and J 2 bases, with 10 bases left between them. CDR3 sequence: CASSHGQPYEQYF. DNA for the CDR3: TGTGCCAGCAGCCATGGACAGCCCTACGAGCAGTACTTC.

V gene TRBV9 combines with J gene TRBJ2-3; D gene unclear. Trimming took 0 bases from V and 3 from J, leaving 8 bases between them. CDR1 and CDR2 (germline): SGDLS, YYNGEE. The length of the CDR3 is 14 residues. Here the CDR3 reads CASSVAAQTDTQYF. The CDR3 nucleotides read TGTGCCAGCAGCGTAGCAGCGCAGACAGATACGCAGTATTTT. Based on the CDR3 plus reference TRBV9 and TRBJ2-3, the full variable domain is DSGVTQTPKHLITATGQRVTLRCSPRSGDLSVYWYQQSLDQGLQFLIQYYNGEERAKGNILERFSAQQFPDLHSELNLSSLELGDSALYFCASSVAAQTDTQYFGPGTRLTVL.

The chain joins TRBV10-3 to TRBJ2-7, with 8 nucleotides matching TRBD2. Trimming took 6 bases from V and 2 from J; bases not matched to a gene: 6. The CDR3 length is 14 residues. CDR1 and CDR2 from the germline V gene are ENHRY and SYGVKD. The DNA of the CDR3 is TGTGCCATCAGCCCCGGGACTAGTCCCTACGAGCAGTACTTC. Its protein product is CAISPGTSPYEQYF.

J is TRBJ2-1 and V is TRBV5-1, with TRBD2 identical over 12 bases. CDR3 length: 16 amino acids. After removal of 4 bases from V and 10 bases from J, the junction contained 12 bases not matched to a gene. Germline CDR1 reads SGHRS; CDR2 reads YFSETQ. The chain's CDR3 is CASSGASGRASAEQFF. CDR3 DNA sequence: TGCGCCAGCAGCGGAGCTAGCGGGAGGGCCTCTGCCGAGCAGTTCTTC.

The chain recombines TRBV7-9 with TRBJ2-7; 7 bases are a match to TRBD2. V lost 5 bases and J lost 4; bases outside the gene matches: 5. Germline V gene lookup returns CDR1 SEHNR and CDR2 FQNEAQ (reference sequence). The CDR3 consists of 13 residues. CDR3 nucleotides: TGTGCCAGCAGCCCCCGGACTAGATACGAGCAGTACTTC. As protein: CASSPRTRYEQYF.